The sequence of this T cell receptor beta chain was determined in a study of blood T cells in healthy people across ages. It was with a sample-barcoded 5' primer and a J-beta primer mix that a second PCR of about 6 to 12 cycles was run. MiXCR, applied by TCRdb to the 5' RACE reads, yields one record per CDR3 protein. Of 800,000 or so distinct CDR3 sequences listed, about 47% are singletons. This clonotype was counted between two and nine times. The antigen remains undetermined. Donor samples were obtained from healthy Caucasian individuals from Russia, aged about 6 to 95. For every donor, a draw yielded around 10 milliliters of peripheral blood. Overall study findings and caveats: Shifts in expanded clonotypes may have been confounded by donor CMV status, which was unknown. Getting older went along with TCR beta diversity per million T cells dropping roughly linearly.

Sequenced input: blood. The clonotype was recovered from a man older than 75 in good health.

CDR3 DNA: TGTGCCAGCAGTGCTGCCTTGGGGCTAGCGGGACCCCGCCGCGATGAGCAGTTCTTC. This encodes CASSAALGLAGPRRDEQFF. The chain has TRBV25-1 and TRBJ2-1; 9 nucleotides match TRBD2. The CDR3 runs to 19 residues. CDR1 and CDR2 from the germline V gene are MGHDK and SYGVNS. V was clipped by 4 bases and J by 8 bases; unmatched bases: 21.